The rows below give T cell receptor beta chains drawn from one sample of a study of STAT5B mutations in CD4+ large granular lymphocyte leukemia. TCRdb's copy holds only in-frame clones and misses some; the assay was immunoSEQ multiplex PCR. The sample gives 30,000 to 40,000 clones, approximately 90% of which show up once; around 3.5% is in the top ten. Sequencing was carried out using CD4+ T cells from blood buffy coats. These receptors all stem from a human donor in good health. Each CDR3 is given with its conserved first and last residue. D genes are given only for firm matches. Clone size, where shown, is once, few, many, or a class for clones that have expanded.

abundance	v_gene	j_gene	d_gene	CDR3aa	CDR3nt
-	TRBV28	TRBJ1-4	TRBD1	CASSQDRGNEKLFF	TGTGCCAGCAGTCAAGACAGGGGTAATGAAAAACTGTTTTTT
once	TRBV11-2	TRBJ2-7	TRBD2	CASSLDRLAGGEQYF	TGTGCCAGCAGCTTAGATCGTCTAGCGGGAGGCGAGCAGTACTTC
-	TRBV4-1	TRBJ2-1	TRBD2	CASSLQREGLNEQFF	TGCGCCAGCAGCCTCCAGCGGGAGGGCCTTAATGAGCAGTTCTTC
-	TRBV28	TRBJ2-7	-	CASSPIAVMGEQYF	TGTGCCAGCAGCCCGATTGCGGTGATGGGAGAGCAGTACTTC
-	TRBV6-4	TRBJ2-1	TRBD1	CARGQPFGNEQFF	TGTGCCAGGGGACAGCCCTTCGGCAATGAGCAGTTCTTC
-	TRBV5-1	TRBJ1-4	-	CASSSRPHATNEKLFF	TGCGCCAGCAGCTCCCGACCTCATGCAACTAATGAAAAACTGTTTTTT
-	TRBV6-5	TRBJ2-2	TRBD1	CASSPRTGGTGELFF	TGTGCCAGCAGCCCTAGGACAGGGGGCACCGGGGAGCTGTTTTTT
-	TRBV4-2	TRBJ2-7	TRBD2	CASSQELAGEEQYF	TGTGCCAGCAGCCAAGAGCTAGCGGGAGAAGAGCAGTACTTC
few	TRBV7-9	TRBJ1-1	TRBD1	CASSLGQMNTEAFF	TGTGCCAGCAGCTTGGGACAGATGAACACTGAAGCTTTCTTT
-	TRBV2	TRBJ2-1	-	CASSYSDNEQFF	TGTGCCAGCAGTTACAGTGACAATGAGCAGTTCTTC
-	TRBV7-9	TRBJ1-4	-	CASSLGAGSSEKLFF	TGTGCCAGCAGCTTAGGGGCGGGCTCCTCTGAAAAACTGTTTTTT
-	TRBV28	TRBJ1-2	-	CASSLWTAGVGGYTF	TGTGCCAGCAGTTTATGGACAGCGGGGGTGGGTGGCTACACCTTC
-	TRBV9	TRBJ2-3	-	CASSVGPATDTQYF	TGTGCCAGCAGCGTAGGACCTGCCACAGATACGCAGTATTTT
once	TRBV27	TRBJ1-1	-	CASSLDRLNTEAFF	TGTGCCAGCAGCCTGGACAGATTGAACACTGAAGCTTTCTTT
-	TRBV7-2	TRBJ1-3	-	CASSLVGPPIVDTIYF	TGTGCCAGCAGCTTAGTAGGTCCGCCTATCGTCGACACCATATATTTT
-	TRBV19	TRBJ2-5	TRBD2	CASNTGGIEETQYF	TGTGCCAGTAATACGGGAGGGATCGAGGAGACCCAGTACTTC
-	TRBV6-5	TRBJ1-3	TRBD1	CASSYSGTGSGNTIYF	TGTGCCAGCAGTTACTCGGGGACAGGGTCTGGAAACACCATATATTTT
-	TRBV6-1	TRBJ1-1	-	CASRTENTEAFF	TGTGCCAGCAGAACCGAGAACACTGAAGCTTTCTTT
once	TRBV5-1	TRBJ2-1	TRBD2	CASSLAPWGGSYNEQFF	TGCGCCAGCAGCTTGGCGCCTTGGGGGGGCTCCTACAATGAGCAGTTCTTC
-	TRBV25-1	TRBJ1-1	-	CASRTETNTEAFF	TGTGCCAGCAGAACAGAGACGAACACTGAAGCTTTCTTT
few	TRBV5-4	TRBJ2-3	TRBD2	CASSLGVGRAFRSFDTQYF	TGTGCCAGCAGCTTGGGGGTCGGGAGGGCCTTTAGAAGTTTCGATACGCAGTATTTT
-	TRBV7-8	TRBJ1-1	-	CASSKQGGNTEAFF	TGTGCCAGCAGCAAACAGGGAGGGAACACTGAAGCTTTCTTT
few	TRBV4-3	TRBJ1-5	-	CASSQDANSNQPQHF	TGCGCCAGCAGCCAAGATGCCAATAGCAATCAGCCCCAGCATTTT
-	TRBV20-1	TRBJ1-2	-	CSARDAVGYTF	TGCAGTGCTAGAGATGCAGTCGGCTACACCTTC
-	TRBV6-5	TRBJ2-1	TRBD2	CASQGLAGGPKFF	TGTGCCAGCCAGGGACTAGCGGGAGGGCCGAAGTTCTTC
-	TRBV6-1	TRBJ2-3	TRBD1	CASSGRQGAIADTQYF	TGTGCCAGCAGTGGGAGACAGGGGGCTATAGCAGATACGCAGTATTTT
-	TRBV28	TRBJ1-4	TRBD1	CASRGKGALGKLFF	TGTGCCAGTCGGGGTAAGGGGGCCCTGGGAAAACTGTTTTTT
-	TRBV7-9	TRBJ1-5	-	CASSLGSHTVPNQPQHF	TGTGCCAGCAGCTTAGGCTCCCACACAGTTCCCAATCAGCCCCAGCATTTT
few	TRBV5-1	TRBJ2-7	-	CASSPDTYEQYF	TGCGCCAGCAGCCCCGACACGTACGAGCAGTACTTC
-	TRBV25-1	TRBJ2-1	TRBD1	CASSAGGREQFF	TGTGCCAGCAGTGCAGGGGGTCGGGAGCAGTTCTTC
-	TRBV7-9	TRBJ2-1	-	CASSQYDEQFF	TGTGCCAGCAGCCAGTACGATGAGCAGTTCTTC
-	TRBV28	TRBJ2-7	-	CATARDTTYEQYF	TGTGCCACCGCGCGGGACACCACCTACGAGCAGTACTTC
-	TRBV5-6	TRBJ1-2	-	CASSLALRAQSGYGYTF	TGTGCCAGCAGCTTGGCTCTTCGGGCTCAAAGTGGCTATGGCTACACCTTC
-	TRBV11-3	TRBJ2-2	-	CASSFYGSGTGELFF	TGTGCCAGCAGCTTTTACGGGAGTGGGACCGGGGAGCTGTTTTTT
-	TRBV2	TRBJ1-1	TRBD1	CASRIDRGDTEAFF	TGTGCCAGCCGTATTGACAGGGGAGATACTGAAGCTTTCTTT
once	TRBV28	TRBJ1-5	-	CASSSARDRPQHF	TGTGCCAGCAGTTCCGCGCGAGATCGGCCCCAGCATTTT
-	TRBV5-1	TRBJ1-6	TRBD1	CASSLEGTGINSPLHF	TGCGCCAGCAGCTTAGAAGGGACAGGGATCAATTCACCCCTCCACTTT
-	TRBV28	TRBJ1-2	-	CASSLRNYGYTF	TGTGCCAGCAGTTTACGAAACTATGGCTACACCTTC
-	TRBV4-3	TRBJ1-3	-	CASSQEGGNTIYF	TGCGCCAGCAGCCAAGAAGGCGGAAACACCATATATTTT
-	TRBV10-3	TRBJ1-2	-	CAISESTQFDGYTF	TGTGCCATCAGTGAGTCGACACAGTTTGATGGCTACACCTTC
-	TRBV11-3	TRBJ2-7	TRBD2	CASSLASGSMYEQYF	TGTGCCAGCAGCTTAGCTAGCGGGAGTATGTACGAGCAGTACTTC
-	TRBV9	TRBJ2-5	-	CASSAGTRETQYF	TGTGCCAGCAGCGCCGGGACGCGGGAGACCCAGTACTTC
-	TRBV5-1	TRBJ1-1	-	CASSLGGGYTEAFF	TGCGCCAGCAGCTTGGGTGGTGGGTATACTGAAGCTTTCTTT
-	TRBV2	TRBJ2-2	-	CASTPLASNTGELFF	TGTGCCAGCACCCCCCTAGCGTCTAACACCGGGGAGCTGTTTTTT
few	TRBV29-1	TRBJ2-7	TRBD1	CSAKLGPGGYEQYF	TGCAGCGCCAAACTCGGCCCAGGGGGCTACGAGCAGTACTTC